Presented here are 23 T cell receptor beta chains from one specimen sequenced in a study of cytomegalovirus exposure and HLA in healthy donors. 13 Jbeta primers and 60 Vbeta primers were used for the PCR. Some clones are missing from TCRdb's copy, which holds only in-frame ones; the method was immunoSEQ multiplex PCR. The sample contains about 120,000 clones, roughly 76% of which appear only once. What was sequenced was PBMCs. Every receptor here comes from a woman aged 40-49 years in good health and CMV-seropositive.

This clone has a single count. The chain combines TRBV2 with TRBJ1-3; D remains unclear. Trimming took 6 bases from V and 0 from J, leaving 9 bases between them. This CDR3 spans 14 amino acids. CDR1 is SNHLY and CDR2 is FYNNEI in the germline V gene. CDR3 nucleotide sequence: TGTGCCAGCAGAAGCGTCAGCTCTGGAAACACCATATATTTT. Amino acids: CASRSVSSGNTIYF.

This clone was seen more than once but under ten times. In DNA, the CDR3 is TGTGCCAGCAGCTCCCGGGACACGTCACCCCTCCACTTT. Amino acid sequence: CASSSRDTSPLHF. The rearrangement joins TRBV5-6 to TRBJ1-6, with a tentative D call TRBD1 (6 bases). Trimming left V 3 bases short and J 10 bases short, with 11 bases between. CDR1 and CDR2 from the germline V gene are SGHDT and YYEEEE. The CDR3 has 13 residues.

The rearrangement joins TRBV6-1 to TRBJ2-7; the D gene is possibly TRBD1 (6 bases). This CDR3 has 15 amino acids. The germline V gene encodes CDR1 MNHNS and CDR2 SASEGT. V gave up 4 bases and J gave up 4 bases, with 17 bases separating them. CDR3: CASSGVGGFLYEQYF. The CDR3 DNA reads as TGTGCCAGCAGTGGGGTAGGGGGATTTTTGTACGAGCAGTACTTC.

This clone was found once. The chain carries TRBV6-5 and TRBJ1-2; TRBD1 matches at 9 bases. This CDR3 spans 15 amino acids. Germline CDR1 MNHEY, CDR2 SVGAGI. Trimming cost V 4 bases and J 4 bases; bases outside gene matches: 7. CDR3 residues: CASSSLTGGPYGYTF. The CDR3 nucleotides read TGTGCCAGCAGTTCCCTTACAGGGGGCCCCTATGGCTACACCTTC.

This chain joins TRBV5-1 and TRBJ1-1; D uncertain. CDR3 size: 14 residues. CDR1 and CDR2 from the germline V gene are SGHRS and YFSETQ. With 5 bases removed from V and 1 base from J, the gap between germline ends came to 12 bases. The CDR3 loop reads CASRQVPSNTEAFF. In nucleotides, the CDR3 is TGCGCCAGCAGGCAGGTCCCCTCGAACACTGAAGCTTTCTTT. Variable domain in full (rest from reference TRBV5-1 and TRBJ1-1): KAGVTQTPRYLIKTRGQQVTLSCSPISGHRSVSWYQQTPGQGLQFLFEYFSETQRNKGNFPGRFSGRQFSNSRSEMNVSTLELGDSALYLCASRQVPSNTEAFFGQGTRLTVV.

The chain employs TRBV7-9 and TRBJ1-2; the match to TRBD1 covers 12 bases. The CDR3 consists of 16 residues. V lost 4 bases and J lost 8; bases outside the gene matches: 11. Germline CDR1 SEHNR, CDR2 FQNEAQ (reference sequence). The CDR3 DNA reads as TGTGCCAGCAGCTCCGGGACAGGGGGCCTTAGAGAGGGCTACACCTTC. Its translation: CASSSGTGGLREGYTF.

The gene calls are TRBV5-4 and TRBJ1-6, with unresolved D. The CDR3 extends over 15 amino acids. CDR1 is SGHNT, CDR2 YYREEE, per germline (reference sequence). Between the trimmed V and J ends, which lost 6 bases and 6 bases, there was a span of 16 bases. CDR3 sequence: CASTEGLTPNSPLHF. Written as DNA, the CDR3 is TGTGCCAGCACCGAAGGACTTACTCCTAATTCACCCCTCCACTTT.

In DNA form, the CDR3 reads TGTGCCAGCAGCAAGGCATCACAGGGATATGGCTACACCTTC. This sequence encodes CASSKASQGYGYTF. This chain uses TRBV9 with TRBJ1-2; possible D gene TRBD1, 6 bases. The CDR3 has 14 residues. Between the trimmed V and J ends, which lost 4 bases and 5 bases, there was a span of 15 bases. Germline V gene data show CDR1 as SGDLS and CDR2 as YYNGEE.

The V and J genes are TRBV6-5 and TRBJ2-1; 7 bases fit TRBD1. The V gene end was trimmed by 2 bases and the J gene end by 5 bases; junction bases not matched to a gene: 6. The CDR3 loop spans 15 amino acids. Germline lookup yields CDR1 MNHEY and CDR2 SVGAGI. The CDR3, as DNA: TGTGCCAGCAGTTACCAGACAGGGTCGGACAATGAGCAGTTCTTC. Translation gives CASSYQTGSDNEQFF.

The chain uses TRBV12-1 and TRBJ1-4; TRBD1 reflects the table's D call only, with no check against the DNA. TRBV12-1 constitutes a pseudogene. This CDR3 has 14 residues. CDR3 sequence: CASSRSGQGEKLFF. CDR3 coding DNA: TGTGCCAGCAGCCGGAGCGGACAGGGGGAAAAACTGTTTTTT.

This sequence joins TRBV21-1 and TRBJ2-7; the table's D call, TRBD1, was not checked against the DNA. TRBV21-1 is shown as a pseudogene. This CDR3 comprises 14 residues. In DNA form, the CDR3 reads TGTGCCACCGCCCCCGGGACAGGGTGCCACGAGCAGTACTTC. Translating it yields CATAPGTGCHEQYF.

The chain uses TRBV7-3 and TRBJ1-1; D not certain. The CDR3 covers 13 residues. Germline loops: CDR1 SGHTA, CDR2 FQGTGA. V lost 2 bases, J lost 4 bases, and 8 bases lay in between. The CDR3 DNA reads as TGTGCCAGCAGCTTAGTAGGGAGCACTGAAGCTTTCTTT. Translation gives CASSLVGSTEAFF.

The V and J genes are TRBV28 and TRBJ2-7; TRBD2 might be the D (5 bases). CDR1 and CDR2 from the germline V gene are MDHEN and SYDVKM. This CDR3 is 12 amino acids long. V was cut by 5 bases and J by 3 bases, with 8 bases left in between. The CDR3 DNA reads TGTGCCAGCAGTCTAGCCTTCTACGAGCAGTACTTC. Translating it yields CASSLAFYEQYF.

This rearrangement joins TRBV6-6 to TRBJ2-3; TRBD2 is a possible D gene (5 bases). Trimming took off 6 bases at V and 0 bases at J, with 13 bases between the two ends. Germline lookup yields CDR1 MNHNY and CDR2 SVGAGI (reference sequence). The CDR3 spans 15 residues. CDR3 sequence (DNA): TGTGCCAGCAGATCCGGACTGGCAAGCACAGATACGCAGTATTTT. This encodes CASRSGLASTDTQYF.

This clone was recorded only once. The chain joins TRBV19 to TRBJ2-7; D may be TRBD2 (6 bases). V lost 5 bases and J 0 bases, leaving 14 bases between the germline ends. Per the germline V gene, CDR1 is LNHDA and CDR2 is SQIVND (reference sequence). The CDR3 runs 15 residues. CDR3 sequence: CASSPLRGVSYEQYF. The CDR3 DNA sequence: TGTGCCAGTAGTCCCCTGCGGGGCGTCTCCTACGAGCAGTACTTC.

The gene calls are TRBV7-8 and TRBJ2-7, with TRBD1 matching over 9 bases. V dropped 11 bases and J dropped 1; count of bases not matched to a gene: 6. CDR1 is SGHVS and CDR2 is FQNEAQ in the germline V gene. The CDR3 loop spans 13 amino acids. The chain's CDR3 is CACGDRVSYEQYF. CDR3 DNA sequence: TGTGCCTGTGGGGACAGGGTATCCTACGAGCAGTACTTC.

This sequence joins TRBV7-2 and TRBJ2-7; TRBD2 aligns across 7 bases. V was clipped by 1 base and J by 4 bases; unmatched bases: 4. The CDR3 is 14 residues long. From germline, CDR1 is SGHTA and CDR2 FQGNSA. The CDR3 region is CASSLGGGGYEQYF. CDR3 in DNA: TGTGCCAGCAGCTTAGGTGGCGGGGGTTACGAGCAGTACTTC.

CDR3 residues: CASSPRTGGDEQYF. CDR3 nucleotides: TGTGCCAGCAGTCCCCGGACAGGGGGCGACGAGCAGTACTTC. The chain employs TRBV6-6 and TRBJ2-7; 11 nucleotides agree with TRBD1. This CDR3 spans 14 amino acids. Germline CDR1 is MNHNY and CDR2 is SVGAGI (reference sequence). The trim removed 5 bases at V and 5 bases at J, leaving 5 bases unmatched.

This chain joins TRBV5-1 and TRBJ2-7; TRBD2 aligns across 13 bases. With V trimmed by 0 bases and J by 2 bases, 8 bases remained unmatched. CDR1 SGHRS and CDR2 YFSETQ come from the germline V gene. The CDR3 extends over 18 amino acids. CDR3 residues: CASSLGLAGGRDPYEQYF. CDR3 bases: TGCGCCAGCAGCTTGGGACTAGCGGGGGGACGAGACCCCTACGAGCAGTACTTC.

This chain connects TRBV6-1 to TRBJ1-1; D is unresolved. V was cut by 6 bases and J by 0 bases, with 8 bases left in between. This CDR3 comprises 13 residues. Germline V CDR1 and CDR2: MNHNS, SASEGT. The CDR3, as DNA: TGTGCCAGCAGACAGATCATGAACACTGAAGCTTTCTTT. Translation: CASRQIMNTEAFF.

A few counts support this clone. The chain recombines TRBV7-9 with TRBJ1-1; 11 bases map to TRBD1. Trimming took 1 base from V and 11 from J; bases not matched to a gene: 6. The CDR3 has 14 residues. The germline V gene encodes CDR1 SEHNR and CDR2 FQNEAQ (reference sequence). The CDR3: CASSLVGQGAGAFF. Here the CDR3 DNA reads TGTGCCAGCAGCTTAGTTGGACAGGGGGCTGGGGCTTTCTTT.

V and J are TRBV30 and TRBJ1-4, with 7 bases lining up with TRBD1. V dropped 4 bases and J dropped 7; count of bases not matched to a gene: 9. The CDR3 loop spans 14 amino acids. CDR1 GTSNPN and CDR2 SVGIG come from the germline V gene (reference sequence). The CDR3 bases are TGTGCCTGGAATAGGGGCAGGGGGGCTGAAAAACTGTTTTTT. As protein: CAWNRGRGAEKLFF. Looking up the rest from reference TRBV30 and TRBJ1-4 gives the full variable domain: SQTIHQWPATLVQPVGSPLSLECTVEGTSNPNLYWYRQAAGRGLQLLFYSVGIGQISSEVPQNLSASRPQDRQFILSSKKLLLSDSGFYLCAWNRGRGAEKLFFGSGTQLSVL.

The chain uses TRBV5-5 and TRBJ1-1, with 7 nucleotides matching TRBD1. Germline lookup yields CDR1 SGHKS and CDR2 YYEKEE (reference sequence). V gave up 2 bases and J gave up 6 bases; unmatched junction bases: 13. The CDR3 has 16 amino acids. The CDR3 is CASSLTQTGKRAEAFF. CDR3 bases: TGTGCCAGCAGCTTAACCCAGACAGGGAAGAGGGCTGAAGCTTTCTTT.